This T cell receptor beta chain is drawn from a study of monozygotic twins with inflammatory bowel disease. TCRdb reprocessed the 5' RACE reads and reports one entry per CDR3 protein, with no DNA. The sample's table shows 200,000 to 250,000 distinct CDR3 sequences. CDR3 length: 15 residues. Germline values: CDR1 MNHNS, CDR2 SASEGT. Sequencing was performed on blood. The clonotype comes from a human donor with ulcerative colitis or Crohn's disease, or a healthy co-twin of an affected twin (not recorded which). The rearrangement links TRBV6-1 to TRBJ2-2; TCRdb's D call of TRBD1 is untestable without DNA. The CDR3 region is CASRIQGGSAGELFF.